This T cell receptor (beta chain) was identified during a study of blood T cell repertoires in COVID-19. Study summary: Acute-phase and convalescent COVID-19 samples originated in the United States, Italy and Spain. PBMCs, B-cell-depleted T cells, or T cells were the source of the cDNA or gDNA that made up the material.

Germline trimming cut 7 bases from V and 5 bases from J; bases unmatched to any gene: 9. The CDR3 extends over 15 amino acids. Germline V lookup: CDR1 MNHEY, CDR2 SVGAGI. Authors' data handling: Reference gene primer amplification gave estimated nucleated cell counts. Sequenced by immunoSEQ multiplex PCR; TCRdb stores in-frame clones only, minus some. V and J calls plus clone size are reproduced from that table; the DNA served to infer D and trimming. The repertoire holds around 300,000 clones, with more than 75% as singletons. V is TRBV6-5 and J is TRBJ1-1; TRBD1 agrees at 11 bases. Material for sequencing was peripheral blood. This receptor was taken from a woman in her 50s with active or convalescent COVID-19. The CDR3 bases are TGTGCCAGCAAATCCGGGACAGGGGGTAGGACTGAAGCTTTCTTT. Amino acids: CASKSGTGGRTEAFF.